Following are 12 T cell receptor beta chains from one sample sequenced in a study of beta chain features in type 1 diabetes. No cognate antigen is known for these TCRs. Every isolated RNA sample was fully reverse transcribed, so sequencing captured expressed TCRB transcripts. Libraries were prepared by immunoSEQ multiplex PCR; TCRdb keeps only in-frame clonotypes and omits some of them. In the table there are over 600,000 clones, 9.5% to 15% of which are singletons. Study-wide points: Moderate yet significant TCRB CDR3 shortening was seen in Type 1 diabetes patients in all four CD4+ subsets.

Sequencing was carried out using naive CD4+ T cells from blood. Source of these receptors: a man younger than 40 with type 1 diabetes.

The sample holds a few counts of this clone. The chain has TRBV6-6 and TRBJ2-7; D possibly matches TRBD1 or TRBD2 (5 bases each). Germline assignment: CDR1 MNHNY and CDR2 SVGAGI (reference sequence). The CDR3 extends over 14 amino acids. Deletions cut 2 bases from V and 0 bases from J, with 8 bases between. CDR3 DNA: TGTGCCAGCAGTTACCCAGGGAGCTCCTACGAGCAGTACTTC. It translates to CASSYPGSSYEQYF.

This clone was seen a few times. This sequence joins TRBV21-1 and TRBJ1-3; the D call TRBD1 from the table was never checked on the DNA. TRBV21-1 is described as a pseudogene. This CDR3 contains 16 residues. This chain's CDR3 is CASSKGRTGSGNTIYF. The DNA of the CDR3 is TGTGCCAGCAGCAAAGGAAGGACAGGGTCAGGAAACACCATATATTTT.

There are a few counts of this clone. The V gene is TRBV5-4, the J gene TRBJ2-7; unclear D gene. Trimming cost V 4 bases and J 4 bases, with 12 bases left between them. This CDR3 region has 13 residues. Germline CDR1 and CDR2: SGHNT and YYREEE (reference sequence). CDR3 protein: CASSATNGYEQYF. The CDR3 bases are TGTGCCAGCAGCGCTACGAACGGATACGAGCAGTACTTC.

CDR3 sequence (DNA): TGTGCCAGCGGGGACCGGCTAAATTCACCCCTCCACTTT. Amino acids: CASGDRLNSPLHF. This sequence joins TRBV6-5 and TRBJ1-6; D is possibly TRBD1 (5 bases). V was pared by 8 bases and J by 7 bases, with 12 bases between. The germline V gene encodes CDR1 MNHEY and CDR2 SVGAGI. The CDR3 contains 13 residues.

The V and J genes are TRBV2 and TRBJ2-7; D might be TRBD1 (5 bases). Germline-derived CDR1 and CDR2 are SNHLY and FYNNEI. The CDR3 totals 14 residues. Trimming left V 4 bases short and J 5 bases short, with 15 bases between. The CDR3 loop reads CASSGQQGVHEQYF. The CDR3 DNA reads TGTGCCAGCAGTGGACAGCAGGGTGTCCACGAGCAGTACTTC.

The genes are TRBV30 and TRBJ1-2, with D possibly matching TRBD1 (5 bases). The CDR3 is 13 amino acids. Trimming stripped 5 bases from V and 2 bases from J, with 12 bases between. CDR1 is GTSNPN, CDR2 SVGIG, per germline (reference sequence). CDR3 in amino acids: CAWLRDGNYGYTF. CDR3 in DNA: TGTGCCTGGCTCCGGGACGGCAACTATGGCTACACCTTC.

The table lists this clone with a few counts. The chain recombines TRBV6-5 with TRBJ2-7, with TRBD1 as a possible D gene (6 bases). This CDR3 comprises 13 residues. V lost 6 bases and J 0 bases, leaving 9 bases between the germline ends. Germline-derived CDR1 and CDR2 are MNHEY and SVGAGI. The CDR3 DNA reads as TGTGCCAGCAGGAGGGACAACTCCTACGAGCAGTACTTC. Its protein is CASRRDNSYEQYF.

This chain links TRBV11-2 with TRBJ2-2; tentative D call: TRBD2 (5 bases). CDR1 is SGHAT, CDR2 FQNNGV, per germline. With 1 base removed from V and 5 bases from J, the gap between germline ends came to 11 bases. The CDR3 is 15 residues long. CDR3 DNA: TGTGCCAGCAGCTTAGGAGGAAGCGGTACCGGGGAGCTGTTTTTT. Its translation: CASSLGGSGTGELFF.

The chain uses TRBV29-1 and TRBJ1-3; D gene unclear. V was pared by 4 bases and J by 4 bases, with 8 bases between. CDR1 is SQVTM and CDR2 is ANQGSEA in the germline V gene. The CDR3 loop spans 12 amino acids. The CDR3 DNA reads TGCAGCGTTGCAGGTCGGGGAAACACCATATATTTT. It yields the protein CSVAGRGNTIYF.

This clone was picked up a small number of times. The chain joins TRBV4-3 to TRBJ2-7, with 8 bases identical to TRBD2. With 0 bases clipped from V and 4 bases from J, the junction kept 8 bases outside the gene matches. Germline values: CDR1 LGHNA, CDR2 YSLEER. The CDR3 runs to 16 residues. The CDR3 DNA is TGCGCCAGCAGCCAAGAAGGAACTAGCGGAACATACGAGCAGTACTTC. Translating it yields CASSQEGTSGTYEQYF.

V is TRBV19 and J is TRBJ1-1; D gene unclear. The ends were cut back, 5 bases at V and 1 base at J, with 11 bases in the middle. The CDR3 spans 14 residues. The V gene's germline CDR1 is LNHDA and CDR2 SQIVND (reference sequence). In nucleotides, the CDR3 is TGTGCCAGTAGTTTCTTAGATAGGAACACTGAAGCTTTCTTT. Protein sequence: CASSFLDRNTEAFF. Variable domain in full (rest from reference TRBV19 and TRBJ1-1): DGGITQSPKYLFRKEGQNVTLSCEQNLNHDAMYWYRQDPGQGLRLIYYSQIVNDFQKGDIAEGYSVSREKKESFPLTVTSAQKNPTAFYLCASSFLDRNTEAFFGQGTRLTVV.

This rearrangement joins TRBV30 to TRBJ1-4; possibly TRBD1 for D (5 bases). The germline CDR1 and CDR2 sequences are GTSNPN and SVGIG (reference sequence). The CDR3 loop spans 12 amino acids. Trimming removed 3 bases at V and 5 bases at J, with 7 bases between. CDR3 amino acids: CAWRRQNEKLFF. CDR3 bases: TGTGCCTGGAGGAGACAGAATGAAAAACTGTTTTTT.